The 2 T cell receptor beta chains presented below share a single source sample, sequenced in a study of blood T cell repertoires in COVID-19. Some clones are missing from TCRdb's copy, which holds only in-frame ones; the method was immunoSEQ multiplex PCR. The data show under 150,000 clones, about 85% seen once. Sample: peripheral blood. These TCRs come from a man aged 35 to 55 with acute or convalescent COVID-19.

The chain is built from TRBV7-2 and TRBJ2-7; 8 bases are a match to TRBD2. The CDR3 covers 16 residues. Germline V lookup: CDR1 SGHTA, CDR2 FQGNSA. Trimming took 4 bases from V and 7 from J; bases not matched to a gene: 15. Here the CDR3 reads CASSYENGRDLGEQYF. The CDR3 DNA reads TGTGCCAGCAGCTACGAAAACGGGAGGGATTTGGGTGAGCAGTACTTC. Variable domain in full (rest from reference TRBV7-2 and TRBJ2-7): GAGVSQSPSNKVTEKGKDVELRCDPISGHTALYWYRQSLGQGLEFLIYFQGNSAPDKSGLPSDRFSAERTGGSVSTLTIQRTQQEDSAVYLCASSYENGRDLGEQYFGPGTRLTVT.

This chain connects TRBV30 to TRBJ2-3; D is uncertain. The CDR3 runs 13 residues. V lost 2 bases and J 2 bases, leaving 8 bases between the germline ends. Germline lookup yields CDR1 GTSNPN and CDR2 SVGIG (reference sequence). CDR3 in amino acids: CAWSTLNTDTQYF. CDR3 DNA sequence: TGTGCCTGGAGTACTTTGAACACAGATACGCAGTATTTT.